This TCR beta chain was recorded in a study of blood T cell repertoires in COVID-19. Seattle's cohort entered during active infection and was followed longitudinally. The repertoire was sequenced with immunoSEQ multiplex PCR; TCRdb's copy has only in-frame clones and lacks some. The table records roughly 60,000 clones, more than 65% of them present only once. V shed 8 bases, J shed 0 bases, and the junction held 5 bases outside the gene matches. CDR3 size: 16 residues. The germline gives CDR1 SSHAT, CDR2 FNYEAQ (reference sequence). The genes are TRBV7-7 and TRBJ1-6; 9 nucleotides align to TRBD1. The sequencing input was peripheral blood. This TCR was sampled from a man older than 75 with COVID-19, enrolled during active disease. CDR3 sequence reads: CASAGTGPSYNSPLHF. The CDR3 DNA is TGTGCCAGCGCCGGGACAGGGCCCTCCTATAATTCACCCCTCCACTTT.